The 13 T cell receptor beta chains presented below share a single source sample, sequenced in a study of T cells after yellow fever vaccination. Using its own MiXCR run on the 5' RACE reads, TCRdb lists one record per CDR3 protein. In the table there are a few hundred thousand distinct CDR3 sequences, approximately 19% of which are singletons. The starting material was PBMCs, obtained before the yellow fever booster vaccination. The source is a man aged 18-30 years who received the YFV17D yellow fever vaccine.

CDR3 amino acids: CASSVVERGGLKTQYF. DNA of the CDR3: TGTGCCAGCAGCGTAGTTGAGCGGGGGGGCCTAAAGACCCAGTACTTC. The chain has TRBV9 and TRBJ2-5; 10 bases are a match to TRBD2. Germline CDR1 and CDR2: SGDLS and YYNGEE. This CDR3 is built from 16 residues. V lost 0 bases and J lost 6; bases outside the gene matches: 8.

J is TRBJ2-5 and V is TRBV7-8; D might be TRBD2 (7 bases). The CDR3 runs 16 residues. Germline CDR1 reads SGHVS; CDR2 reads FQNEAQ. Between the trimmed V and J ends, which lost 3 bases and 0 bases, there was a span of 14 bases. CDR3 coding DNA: TGTGCCAGCAGCTTGGGGGGGCTTTGGTACCAAGAGACCCAGTACTTC. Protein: CASSLGGLWYQETQYF.

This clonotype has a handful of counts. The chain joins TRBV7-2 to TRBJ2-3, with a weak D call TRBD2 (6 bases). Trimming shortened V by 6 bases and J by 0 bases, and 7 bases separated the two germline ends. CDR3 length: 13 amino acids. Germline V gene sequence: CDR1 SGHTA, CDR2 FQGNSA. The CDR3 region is CASSRESTDTQYF. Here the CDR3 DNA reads TGTGCCAGCAGTCGGGAGAGCACAGATACGCAGTATTTT.

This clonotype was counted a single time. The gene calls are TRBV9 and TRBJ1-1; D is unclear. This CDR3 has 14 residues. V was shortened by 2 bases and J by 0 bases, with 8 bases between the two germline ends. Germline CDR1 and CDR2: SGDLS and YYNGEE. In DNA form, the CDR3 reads TGTGCCAGCAGCGTGTGGGATTTGAACACTGAAGCTTTCTTT. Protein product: CASSVWDLNTEAFF.

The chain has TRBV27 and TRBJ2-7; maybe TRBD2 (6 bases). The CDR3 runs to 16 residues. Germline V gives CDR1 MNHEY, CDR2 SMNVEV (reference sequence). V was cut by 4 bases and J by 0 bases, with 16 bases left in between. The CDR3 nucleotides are TGTGCCAGCAGTTCCTCCCCCGGGGGTAGCTCCTACGAGCAGTACTTC. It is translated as CASSSSPGGSSYEQYF.

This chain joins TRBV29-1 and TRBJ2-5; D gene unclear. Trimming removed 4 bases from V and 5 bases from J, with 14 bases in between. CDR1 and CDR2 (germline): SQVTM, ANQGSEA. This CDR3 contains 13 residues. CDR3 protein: CSVGLGSRETQYF. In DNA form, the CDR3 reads TGCAGCGTTGGATTGGGGTCCAGGGAGACCCAGTACTTC. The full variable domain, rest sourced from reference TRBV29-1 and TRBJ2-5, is SAVISQKPSRDICQRGTSLTIQCQVDSQVTMMFWYRQQPGQSLTLIATANQGSEATYESGFVIDKFPISRPNLTFSTLTVSNMSPEDSSIYLCSVGLGSRETQYFGPGTRLLVL.

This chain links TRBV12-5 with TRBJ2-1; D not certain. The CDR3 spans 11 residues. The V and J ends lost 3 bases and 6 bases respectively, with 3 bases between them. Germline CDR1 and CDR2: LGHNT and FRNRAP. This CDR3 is CASGFFNEQFF. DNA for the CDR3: TGTGCTAGTGGTTTCTTCAATGAGCAGTTCTTC.

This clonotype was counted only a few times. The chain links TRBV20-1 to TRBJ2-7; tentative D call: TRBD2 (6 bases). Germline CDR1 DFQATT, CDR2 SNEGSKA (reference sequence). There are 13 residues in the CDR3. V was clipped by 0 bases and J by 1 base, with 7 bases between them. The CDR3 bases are TGCAGTGCTAGAGATGGGACTTCCTACGAGCAGTACTTC. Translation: CSARDGTSYEQYF.

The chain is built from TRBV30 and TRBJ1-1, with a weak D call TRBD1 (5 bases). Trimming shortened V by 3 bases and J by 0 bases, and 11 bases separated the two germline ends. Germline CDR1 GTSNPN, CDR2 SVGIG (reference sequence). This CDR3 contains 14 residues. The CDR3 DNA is TGTGCCTGGAGGGAGGGACCGTTGAACACTGAAGCTTTCTTT. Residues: CAWREGPLNTEAFF. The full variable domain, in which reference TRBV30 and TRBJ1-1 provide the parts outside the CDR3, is SQTIHQWPATLVQPVGSPLSLECTVEGTSNPNLYWYRQAAGRGLQLLFYSVGIGQISSEVPQNLSASRPQDRQFILSSKKLLLSDSGFYLCAWREGPLNTEAFFGQGTRLTVV.

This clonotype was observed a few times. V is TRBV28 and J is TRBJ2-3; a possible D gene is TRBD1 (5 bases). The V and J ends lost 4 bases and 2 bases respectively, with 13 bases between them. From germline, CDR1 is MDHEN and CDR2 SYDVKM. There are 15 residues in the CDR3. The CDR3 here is CASSSRTRNTDTQYF. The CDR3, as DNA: TGTGCCAGCAGTTCCCGGACACGGAACACAGATACGCAGTATTTT. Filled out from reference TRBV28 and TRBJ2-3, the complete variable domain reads DVKVTQSSRYLVKRTGEKVFLECVQDMDHENMFWYRQDPGLGLRLIYFSYDVKMKEKGDIPEGYSVSREKKERFSLILESASTNQTSMYLCASSSRTRNTDTQYFGPGTRLTVL.

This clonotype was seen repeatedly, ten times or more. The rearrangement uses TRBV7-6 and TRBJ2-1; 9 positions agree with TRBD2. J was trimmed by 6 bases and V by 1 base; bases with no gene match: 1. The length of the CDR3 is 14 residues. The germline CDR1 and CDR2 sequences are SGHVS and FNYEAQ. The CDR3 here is CASSLGGGGNEQFF. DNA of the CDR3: TGTGCCAGCAGCTTAGGCGGGGGGGGCAATGAGCAGTTCTTC.

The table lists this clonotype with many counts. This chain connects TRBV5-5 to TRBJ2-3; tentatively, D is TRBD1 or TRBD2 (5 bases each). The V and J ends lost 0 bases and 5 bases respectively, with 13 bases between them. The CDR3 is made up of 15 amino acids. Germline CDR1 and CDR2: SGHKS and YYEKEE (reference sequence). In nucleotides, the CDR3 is TGTGCCAGCAGCTTGGGGGGGACCGCGGGAGATACGCAGTATTTT. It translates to CASSLGGTAGDTQYF.

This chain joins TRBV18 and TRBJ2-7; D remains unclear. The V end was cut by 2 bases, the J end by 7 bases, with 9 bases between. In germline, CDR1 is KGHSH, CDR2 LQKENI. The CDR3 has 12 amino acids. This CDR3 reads CASSPGSEEQYF. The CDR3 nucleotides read TGTGCCAGCTCACCAGGGTCGGAAGAGCAGTACTTC. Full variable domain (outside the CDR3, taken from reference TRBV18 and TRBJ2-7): NAGVMQNPRHLVRRRGQEARLRCSPMKGHSHVYWYRQLPEEGLKFMVYLQKENIIDESGMPKERFSAEFPKEGPSILRIQQVVRGDSAAYFCASSPGSEEQYFGPGTRLTVT.